This T cell receptor beta chain was documented in a study of cytomegalovirus exposure and HLA in healthy donors. Study-wide points: Previous analysis showed most TCR beta V segments were productive about 87% or about 30% of the time. Some V segments could not be told apart, so they were left out, TRBV6-2 and TRBV6-3 among them. Among immune exposure information, only CMV serostatus was available.

To note about this clone: The antigen is unknown.

Germline values: CDR1 SGHTA, CDR2 FQGNSA. The CDR3 totals 15 residues. The V and J ends lost 5 bases and 6 bases respectively, with 16 bases between them. PCR used 60 Vbeta primers and 13 Jbeta primers. The protocol was immunoSEQ multiplex PCR, while the TCRdb copy is restricted to in-frame clones and leaves out a portion. This table holds 150,000 to 200,000 clones, about 80% found once. Sequencing was carried out using PBMCs. This clonotype originated in a middle-aged man in good health and CMV-seronegative. V and J are TRBV7-2 and TRBJ2-2; possibly TRBD2 for D (5 bases). CDR3 in DNA: TGTGCCAGCAGCGGCCAGTTAACCGGGGCCGGGGAGCTGTTTTTT. It yields the protein CASSGQLTGAGELFF.